This section outlines one TCR beta chain sequence together with its context. Antigen specificity is unknown. This sample is part of a study of shared clonotypes between healthy human individuals. V lost 1 base and J lost 3; bases outside the gene matches: 3. The CDR3 has 16 amino acids. Germline loops: CDR1 SEHNR, CDR2 FQNEAQ (reference sequence). Measured with immunoSEQ multiplex PCR; TCRdb has only the in-frame clones, and not every one. The sample holds about 1.5 million clones; roughly 98% are singletons and the top ten take roughly 0.42%. General study findings and limits: Against clonotypes common to all four donors, non-shared ones had lower generation probabilities. Shared clonotypes: approximately 5.3% naive CD4, around 3.5% naive CD8, 2% to 2.5% memory CD4, approximately 0.41% memory CD8.

V usage is TRBV7-9 and J usage is TRBJ2-3, with 11 bases matching TRBD1. This sequence originates from a man in his thirties or forties in good health. What was sequenced was naive CD4+ T cells sorted from blood. As to subset: CD45RA+ positively selected. The CDR3: CASSLGDRGLTDTQYF. The CDR3 coding sequence is TGTGCCAGCAGCTTAGGGGACAGGGGGTTGACAGATACGCAGTATTTT.